The rows below give T cell receptor beta chains drawn from one sample of a study of Ad26.COV2.S vaccination and SARS-CoV-2 variants. Assay: immunoSEQ multiplex PCR; the TCRdb copy retains only in-frame clones and omits some. The sample has about 400,000 clones, more than 85% seen once. The input for sequencing was peripheral blood, taken in a trial of Ad26.COV2.S vaccine versus placebo. The source is a person aged 18-60 years who received the Ad26.COV2.S COVID-19 vaccine or a placebo. Each CDR3 is given with its conserved first and last residue. The D gene is left open where the match is weak. A row's size may be missing; if present it is once, few, many or a size class.

DNA: TGTGCCAGCAGCCTAGGGGTTACCAACACTGAAGCTTTCTTT
CDR3: CASSLGVTNTEAFF
length: 14
D: -
J: TRBJ1-1
V: TRBV27
size: -

DNA: TGTGCCAGTATGCCATCATGGGCCATATACTCTGGGGCCAACGTCCTGACTTTC
CDR3: CASMPSWAIYSGANVLTF
length: 18
D: -
J: TRBJ2-6
V: TRBV19
size: -

DNA: TGTGCCAGTAGTATATTCGGTGGGACAGGGTTAGAGGAAAAACTGTTTTTT
CDR3: CASSIFGGTGLEEKLFF
length: 17
D: TRBD1
J: TRBJ1-4
V: TRBV19
size: -

DNA: TGTGCCACTACAGGGTGGGAGAAACAGTACTTC
CDR3: CATTGWEKQYF
length: 11
D: -
J: TRBJ2-7
V: TRBV30
size: few

DNA: TGTGCCAGCAGCTTAGGATCCATAGTAGGGGAGACCCAGTACTTC
CDR3: CASSLGSIVGETQYF
length: 15
D: -
J: TRBJ2-5
V: TRBV7-9
size: -

DNA: TGTGCCAGCACCAGAGGACAGATCCCCGGGGAGCTGTTTTTT
CDR3: CASTRGQIPGELFF
length: 14
D: -
J: TRBJ2-2
V: TRBV6-5
size: -

DNA: TGTGCCAGCTCACCAGGGACAGACACTGAAGCTTTCTTT
CDR3: CASSPGTDTEAFF
length: 13
D: TRBD1
J: TRBJ1-1
V: TRBV18
size: -

DNA: TGTGCCAGCAGGACAGGAATTACTAATTCACCCCTCCACTTT
CDR3: CASRTGITNSPLHF
length: 14
D: -
J: TRBJ1-6
V: TRBV27
size: -

DNA: TGTGCCAGCAGCGAAATAGGTTGGGGCTACACCTTC
CDR3: CASSEIGWGYTF
length: 12
D: -
J: TRBJ1-2
V: TRBV2
size: -

DNA: TGTGCCAGCAGCGTCTACCAGGGAACAGATGGCTACACCTTC
CDR3: CASSVYQGTDGYTF
length: 14
D: -
J: TRBJ1-2
V: TRBV9
size: -

DNA: TGTGCCAGTAGTATCCTCCCGGGGGGTCTTGAGCAGTTCTTC
CDR3: CASSILPGGLEQFF
length: 14
D: TRBD2
J: TRBJ2-1
V: TRBV19
size: -

DNA: TGTGCCAGCAGTGTGGTCAGGGGGCTTGAGCAGTACTTC
CDR3: CASSVVRGLEQYF
length: 13
D: TRBD1
J: TRBJ2-7
V: TRBV2
size: -

DNA: TGTGCCAGCACTACAGTAAATGAAAAACTGTTTTTT
CDR3: CASTTVNEKLFF
length: 12
D: -
J: TRBJ1-4
V: TRBV2
size: -

DNA: TGTGCCAGCTCACCACAGGAGGCTAGCACAGATACGCAGTATTTT
CDR3: CASSPQEASTDTQYF
length: 15
D: -
J: TRBJ2-3
V: TRBV18
size: -

DNA: TGTGCCAGCAGCTCAGGACAGGACTATGGCTACACCTTC
CDR3: CASSSGQDYGYTF
length: 13
D: TRBD1
J: TRBJ1-2
V: TRBV7-9
size: few

DNA: TGTGCCAGCTCACCAATTCCCAGTAATTCACCCCTCCACTTT
CDR3: CASSPIPSNSPLHF
length: 14
D: -
J: TRBJ1-6
V: TRBV18
size: once

DNA: TGTGCCAGCAGTTCTCTAGCGGGGGTGAGCGAGCAGTACTTC
CDR3: CASSSLAGVSEQYF
length: 14
D: TRBD2
J: TRBJ2-7
V: TRBV27
size: -

DNA: TGTGCCAGCAGTGGGGCCCCGAACACTGAAGCTTTCTTT
CDR3: CASSGAPNTEAFF
length: 13
D: -
J: TRBJ1-1
V: TRBV2
size: -

DNA: TGTGCCAGCAGCTGGGACAGGGGAAACCAAGAGACCCAGTACTTC
CDR3: CASSWDRGNQETQYF
length: 15
D: TRBD1
J: TRBJ2-5
V: TRBV2
size: -

DNA: TGTGCCAGCAGGGTTGTGGGGCACCGGGGGTTCGACACCGGGGAGCTGTTTTTT
CDR3: CASRVVGHRGFDTGELFF
length: 18
D: -
J: TRBJ2-2
V: TRBV5-4
size: few

DNA: TGTGCCAGCAGTTTAGCCCAGGGGGGCGGAACTGAAGCTTTCTTT
CDR3: CASSLAQGGGTEAFF
length: 15
D: TRBD1
J: TRBJ1-1
V: TRBV27
size: -

DNA: TGCGCCAGCAGCTTGGTTAGACCAACAGATACGCAGTATTTT
CDR3: CASSLVRPTDTQYF
length: 14
D: -
J: TRBJ2-3
V: TRBV5-1
size: -

DNA: TGTGCCACGAGAGGACTAGCGGGGGCCTCCACAGATACGCAGTATTTT
CDR3: CATRGLAGASTDTQYF
length: 16
D: TRBD2
J: TRBJ2-3
V: TRBV6-6
size: -

DNA: TGCGCCAGCAGCCAAGGGAGCGGGGGTTACAATGAGCAGTTCTTC
CDR3: CASSQGSGGYNEQFF
length: 15
D: TRBD2
J: TRBJ2-1
V: TRBV4-1
size: -

DNA: TGTGCCAGCAGCCAAGGTGGCGGGGGGAGCGGGGAGCTGTTTTTT
CDR3: CASSQGGGGSGELFF
length: 15
D: TRBD2
J: TRBJ2-2
V: TRBV3-1/TRBV3-2
size: few

DNA: TGTGCCAGCAGCCCTTGGCGGGGGAGGTCTTCTAACACCATATATTTT
CDR3: CASSPWRGRSSNTIYF
length: 16
D: -
J: TRBJ1-3
V: TRBV7-2
size: -

DNA: TGTGCCAGCTCACCAGAGGGAAACACCATATATTTT
CDR3: CASSPEGNTIYF
length: 12
D: -
J: TRBJ1-3
V: TRBV18
size: -

DNA: TGTGCCAGTAGTATCGGGGGGCTCACTGAAGCTTTCTTT
CDR3: CASSIGGLTEAFF
length: 13
D: -
J: TRBJ1-1
V: TRBV19
size: -

DNA: TGTGCCAGCAGTGAAGCACGGGTCGTTAACGCTGAAGCTTTCTTT
CDR3: CASSEARVVNAEAFF
length: 15
D: -
J: TRBJ1-1
V: TRBV2
size: -

DNA: TGTGCCAGCAGTTCTCCTGGAACGGGCTATGGCTACACCTTC
CDR3: CASSSPGTGYGYTF
length: 14
D: -
J: TRBJ1-2
V: TRBV6-5
size: -

DNA: TGTGCCAGCAGCGGATCGCAGGGGGGGCCTGGAAACACCATATATTTT
CDR3: CASSGSQGGPGNTIYF
length: 16
D: TRBD1
J: TRBJ1-3
V: TRBV5-5
size: -

DNA: TGCGCCAGCAGCTTGGAGATAGGGGAAGGCACCGGGGAGCTGTTTTTT
CDR3: CASSLEIGEGTGELFF
length: 16
D: -
J: TRBJ2-2
V: TRBV5-1
size: -

DNA: TGTGCCAGCAGCTTATCAGCAGGATCCACTGAAGCTTTCTTT
CDR3: CASSLSAGSTEAFF
length: 14
D: -
J: TRBJ1-1
V: TRBV7-6
size: -

DNA: TGTGCCAGCGGCCCAGGGGGCTCCTACGAGCAGTACTTC
CDR3: CASGPGGSYEQYF
length: 13
D: TRBD1
J: TRBJ2-7
V: TRBV6-6
size: -

DNA: TGTGCCAGCAGTGAAGGGTGGGGAAATGAGCAGTTCTTC
CDR3: CASSEGWGNEQFF
length: 13
D: -
J: TRBJ2-1
V: TRBV6-1
size: -

DNA: TGCGCCAGCAGTGATGAGGGGCGAGAGACCCAGTACTTC
CDR3: CASSDEGRETQYF
length: 13
D: -
J: TRBJ2-5
V: TRBV10-1
size: -

DNA: TGCGCCAGCAGCTCCCAGGGGACCAGTGGCTACACCTTC
CDR3: CASSSQGTSGYTF
length: 13
D: -
J: TRBJ1-2
V: TRBV5-1
size: once

DNA: TGTGCCAGCACCCCAAGACAGGGACCTTCCTACGAGCAGTACTTC
CDR3: CASTPRQGPSYEQYF
length: 15
D: TRBD1
J: TRBJ2-7
V: TRBV6-5
size: -

DNA: TGCGCCAGCAGCCCAGACAGGGGGCGCATACCCAGTGGCTACACCTTC
CDR3: CASSPDRGRIPSGYTF
length: 16
D: TRBD1
J: TRBJ1-2
V: TRBV4-3
size: -

DNA: TGTGCCAGCAGCCAAGGAGGACTAGCGGGGGGGACCCAGTACTTC
CDR3: CASSQGGLAGGTQYF
length: 15
D: TRBD2
J: TRBJ2-5
V: TRBV3-1/TRBV3-2
size: -

DNA: TGTGCCAGCAGCTTCCGGGGAAGAAATCAGCCCCAGCATTTT
CDR3: CASSFRGRNQPQHF
length: 14
D: -
J: TRBJ1-5
V: TRBV5-6
size: -

DNA: TGTGCCAGCAGCTTGGACAGAGTGAACACTGAAGCTTTCTTT
CDR3: CASSLDRVNTEAFF
length: 14
D: -
J: TRBJ1-1
V: TRBV6-5
size: -

DNA: TGTGCCAGCAGCCCTGGGACAGGGTCTCGAAACACCATATATTTT
CDR3: CASSPGTGSRNTIYF
length: 15
D: TRBD1
J: TRBJ1-3
V: TRBV11-2
size: once

DNA: TGTGCCAGCAGCCGCATCGGGACAGTCTATGGCTACACCTTC
CDR3: CASSRIGTVYGYTF
length: 14
D: TRBD1
J: TRBJ1-2
V: TRBV3-1/TRBV3-2
size: -

DNA: TGTGCCAGCAGTTACGTTGGCAATCAGCCCCAGCATTTT
CDR3: CASSYVGNQPQHF
length: 13
D: -
J: TRBJ1-5
V: TRBV6-6
size: -